These T cell receptor beta chains were read from a single sample in a study of OX40 agonist ivuxolimab in advanced cancers. Sequencing used immunoSEQ multiplex PCR; TCRdb keeps in-frame clones, though not all of them. The sample has tens of thousands of clones, roughly 90% seen once; the top ten hold around 0.29%. Sequenced material: CD4+ or CD8+ T cells sorted from blood, taken in a trial of the OX40 agonist ivuxolimab. Every receptor here comes from an adult with an advanced solid tumor such as melanoma, head and neck, liver or kidney cancer. Both conserved end residues are part of each CDR3. D genes are given only for firm matches. Where a row states a size, it is once, few, many or the class of an expanded clone; other rows omit it.

NA	TRBV4-3	TRBJ2-2	NA	TGCGCCAGCAGCCGGAGCGCCACACCTCAAAACACCGGGGAGCTGTTTTTT	CASSRSATPQNTGELFF
NA	TRBV30	TRBJ2-2	NA	TGTGCCTGGGAACCCGGGGGGGAGCTGTTTTTT	CAWEPGGELFF
NA	TRBV7-9	TRBJ1-1	NA	TGTGCCAGCAGCTTAGAAGGGGCTGAAGCTTTCTTT	CASSLEGAEAFF
NA	TRBV11-2	TRBJ1-2	TRBD1	TGTGCCAGCAGCTCCCAGATAGGGGGACAGGGACATGGCTACACCTTC	CASSSQIGGQGHGYTF
NA	TRBV12-5	TRBJ1-4	NA	TGTGCTAGTGGCCGGGACGGTGGCGAAAAACTGTTTTTT	CASGRDGGEKLFF
NA	TRBV9	TRBJ1-1	NA	TGTGCCAGCAGCGTAAACCAGGGTTGGGGCACTGAAGCTTTCTTT	CASSVNQGWGTEAFF
NA	TRBV11-3	TRBJ2-5	NA	TGTGCCAGCAGCTTCGAACAGGGTGAGACCCAGTACTTC	CASSFEQGETQYF
NA	TRBV19	TRBJ2-4	NA	TGTGCCAGTAGTATGACAGGAGACCCCTTTTTAGCCAAAAACATTCAGTACTTC	CASSMTGDPFLAKNIQYF
NA	TRBV10-3	TRBJ2-2	NA	TGTGCCATCACGGGAACGGCCAAGGGCGGGGAGCTGTTTTTT	CAITGTAKGGELFF
NA	TRBV7-2	TRBJ2-3	NA	TGTGCCAGCAGCAGGGACTTGGGGGTAGATACGCAGTATTTT	CASSRDLGVDTQYF
NA	TRBV6-5	TRBJ2-4	NA	TGTGCCAGCAGTTCCGCGGCAACAGGGACCAAAAACATTCAGTACTTC	CASSSAATGTKNIQYF
once	TRBV6-1	TRBJ2-7	NA	TGTGCCAGCAGTGAAGCCGTGTTAGTGCGTCCGTACTTC	CASSEAVLVRPYF
NA	TRBV18	TRBJ1-1	NA	TGTGCCAGCTCATCGAAGAACACTGAAGCTTTCTTT	CASSSKNTEAFF
once	TRBV5-1	TRBJ1-4	NA	TGCGCCAGCAGCTCTTCAGGGGATAATGAAAAACTGTTTTTT	CASSSSGDNEKLFF
NA	TRBV2	TRBJ1-1	TRBD1	TGTGCCAGCGGCTCGGGCAGGGGGGGCACTGAAGCTTTCTTT	CASGSGRGGTEAFF
few	TRBV4-2	TRBJ1-1	NA	TGTGCCAGCAGCCAAGACAGGGGTGGCAACACTGAAGCTTTCTTT	CASSQDRGGNTEAFF
NA	TRBV25-1	TRBJ1-1	NA	TGTGCCAGCAGTGAATATGAGTTGGAGGGAGCTTTCTTT	CASSEYELEGAFF
NA	TRBV5-6	TRBJ2-2	NA	TGTGCCAGCAGCTTGGAACTGCTCCGTGGGGAGCTGTTTTTT	CASSLELLRGELFF
NA	TRBV7-3	TRBJ2-2	TRBD1	TGTGCCAGCAGCGCGACAGGGCAGGTCGGGGAGCTGTTTTTT	CASSATGQVGELFF